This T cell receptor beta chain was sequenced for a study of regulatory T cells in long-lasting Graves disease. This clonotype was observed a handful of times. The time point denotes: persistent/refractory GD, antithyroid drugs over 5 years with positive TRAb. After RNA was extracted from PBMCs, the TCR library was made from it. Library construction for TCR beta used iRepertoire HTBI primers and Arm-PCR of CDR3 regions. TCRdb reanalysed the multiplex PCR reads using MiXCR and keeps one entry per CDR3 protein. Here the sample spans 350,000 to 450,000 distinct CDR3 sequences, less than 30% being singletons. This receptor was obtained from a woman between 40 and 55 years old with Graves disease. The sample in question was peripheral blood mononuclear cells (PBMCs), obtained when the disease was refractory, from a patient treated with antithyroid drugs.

The CDR3 is CASSGTRTQGYTGGAFF. CDR3 nucleotide sequence: TGTGCCAGCAGCGGAACTAGGACCCAAGGGTACACGGGAGGGGCTTTCTTT. The chain carries TRBV2 and TRBJ1-1; D is undetermined. The V and J ends lost 6 bases and 11 bases respectively, with 31 bases between them. Germline lookup yields CDR1 SNHLY and CDR2 FYNNEI. The CDR3 sequence is 17 residues long.